Following are 30 T cell receptor beta chains from one sample sequenced in a study of radiotherapy plus CTLA-4 blockade in lung cancer. Measured with immunoSEQ multiplex PCR; TCRdb has only the in-frame clones, and not every one. The sample includes approximately 33,000 clones, more than 75% of them seen just once. The sample was peripheral blood, taken from a patient treated with radiotherapy plus ipilimumab. These TCRs come from a human donor with non-small cell lung cancer who had stable disease on radiotherapy plus ipilimumab.

This clone was observed a few times. CDR3 coding DNA: TGTGCCAGTAGTATACAGGGGACGTACAATGAGCAGTTCTTC. It encodes CASSIQGTYNEQFF. The chain joins TRBV19 to TRBJ2-1; D is possibly TRBD1 (6 bases). This CDR3 is built from 14 residues. Trimming removed 2 bases at V and 4 bases at J, with 9 bases between. The germline V gene encodes CDR1 LNHDA and CDR2 SQIVND (reference sequence).

The CDR3 nucleotides read TGCGCCAGCAGCTTGCAGGGGCCGCAAGAGACCCAGTACTTC. Amino acid sequence: CASSLQGPQETQYF. The J gene is TRBJ2-5, the V gene TRBV5-1, with D tentatively TRBD1 (6 bases). Trimming took 1 base from V and 2 from J, leaving 9 bases between them. Germline-derived CDR1 and CDR2 are SGHRS and YFSETQ. The CDR3 runs 14 residues.

V and J are TRBV29-1 and TRBJ2-2; a weak D match, TRBD1 (5 bases). V gave up 6 bases and J gave up 5 bases, with 10 bases separating them. CDR1 and CDR2 from the germline V gene are SQVTM and ANQGSEA. This CDR3 region has 12 residues. This CDR3 reads CSVGERTGELFF. The CDR3, as DNA: TGCAGCGTAGGGGAAAGAACCGGGGAGCTGTTTTTT.

This clone was observed a few times. The rearrangement joins TRBV5-6 to TRBJ1-6, with D unclear. Germline assignment: CDR1 SGHDT and CDR2 YYEEEE. Trimming pared 7 bases from V and 4 bases from J, leaving 12 bases between. The CDR3 covers 14 residues. The CDR3 spells CASSGVLYNSPLHF. The CDR3 region has the DNA TGTGCCAGCTCCGGGGTACTTTATAATTCACCCCTCCACTTT.

The CDR3 DNA reads TGTGCCTGGAGTGTACAAGGGGGGCACTATAACACTGAAGCTTTCTTT. Translated, it gives CAWSVQGGHYNTEAFF. V usage is TRBV30 and J usage is TRBJ1-1; a possible D gene is TRBD1 (6 bases). The CDR3 extends over 16 amino acids. The V gene lost 0 bases and the J gene lost 2 bases, with 16 bases spanning the gap. Germline values: CDR1 GTSNPN, CDR2 SVGIG (reference sequence).

V gene TRBV12-2 combines with J gene TRBJ1-2; the table calls TRBD1, which could not be checked here. TRBV12-2 counts as a pseudogene. CDR3 size: 14 residues. DNA of the CDR3: TGTGCAAGTCGCTTAGCCGACAGGGCGGATGGCTACACCTTC. Translation: CASRLADRADGYTF.

This clone was detected only once. This chain uses TRBV6-6 with TRBJ2-1; D is possibly TRBD1 or TRBD2 (6 bases each). V was pared by 2 bases and J by 6 bases, with 14 bases between. This CDR3 spans 15 amino acids. Per germline, CDR1 MNHNY and CDR2 SVGAGI (reference sequence). CDR3 loop: CASSYPEQGLNEQFF. CDR3 bases: TGTGCCAGCAGTTACCCGGAACAGGGACTCAATGAGCAGTTCTTC.

J is TRBJ1-1 and V is TRBV11-2; D perhaps matches TRBD1 (5 bases). Germline V CDR1 and CDR2: SGHAT, FQNNGV. The ends were cut back, 4 bases at V and 5 bases at J, with 14 bases in the middle. This CDR3 is 14 amino acids long. DNA for the CDR3: TGTGCCAGCAGCTGGGGCCGGGAAGGAACTGAAGCTTTCTTT. Protein sequence: CASSWGREGTEAFF.

The CDR3 bases are TGTGCCAGCAGCCTCCCCGACAGGGGGCTGTCTGCTGGAAACACCATATATTTT. Translation: CASSLPDRGLSAGNTIYF. This rearrangement joins TRBV21-1 to TRBJ1-3; the tabulated D call, TRBD1, remains unverified against the DNA. TRBV21-1 is annotated as a pseudogene. This CDR3 contains 18 residues.

V usage is TRBV7-1 and J usage is TRBJ1-1; 9 positions match TRBD1. TRBV7-1 is labeled an ORF, and its function is uncertain. J was trimmed by 4 bases and V by 5 bases; bases with no gene match: 14. The CDR3 loop spans 17 amino acids. The CDR3 DNA reads as TGTGCCAGCAGCACCGCCGGGACAGGGAAGACCCGCACTGAAGCTTTCTTT. It codes for CASSTAGTGKTRTEAFF.

V and J are TRBV11-2 and TRBJ1-2, with a weak D call TRBD1 (5 bases). V was pared by 6 bases and J by 2 bases, with 19 bases between. From germline, CDR1 is SGHAT and CDR2 FQNNGV. This CDR3 region has 16 residues. The DNA for the CDR3 is TGTGCCAGCAGTTCTCCGAATTGGGGGAACAACTATGGCTACACCTTC. This sequence encodes CASSSPNWGNNYGYTF.

The CDR3 spells CASSLAWPGLSSYNEQFF. The CDR3 bases are TGTGCCAGCAGCTTAGCGTGGCCAGGGCTAAGCTCCTACAATGAGCAGTTCTTC. This chain links TRBV7-9 with TRBJ2-1; a weak D match, TRBD1 (5 bases). The length of the CDR3 is 18 residues. Trimming cost V 0 bases and J 0 bases, with 15 bases left between them. Germline CDR1 SEHNR, CDR2 FQNEAQ (reference sequence).

Only a few counts were recorded for this clone. The chain recombines TRBV30 with TRBJ1-5, with D uncertain. Germline CDR1 GTSNPN, CDR2 SVGIG (reference sequence). V lost 0 bases and J 6 bases, leaving 9 bases between the germline ends. The CDR3 sequence is 13 residues long. The CDR3 spells CAWSVDIGQPQHF. The CDR3 DNA reads as TGTGCCTGGAGTGTTGACATAGGTCAGCCCCAGCATTTT.

The chain combines TRBV29-1 with TRBJ1-1; TRBD1 matches at 11 bases. CDR3 size: 13 residues. J was trimmed by 7 bases and V by 6 bases; bases with no gene match: 7. CDR1 and CDR2 from the germline V gene are SQVTM and ANQGSEA. In DNA, the CDR3 is TGCAGCGTCGTAGGGACAGGGGGAGGTGAAGCTTTCTTT. Residues: CSVVGTGGGEAFF.

This rearrangement joins TRBV5-8 to TRBJ2-2; 10 bases match TRBD2. This CDR3 has 19 amino acids. Germline V gene data show CDR1 as SGHTS and CDR2 as YDEGEE. V lost 3 bases to trimming and J lost 1 base; unmatched junction nucleotides: 12. The CDR3 sequence: CASSWRPWLAGENTGELFF. In nucleotides, the CDR3 is TGTGCCAGCAGCTGGAGGCCATGGCTAGCGGGGGAGAACACCGGGGAGCTGTTTTTT.

The J gene is TRBJ2-3, the V gene TRBV7-6; D unclear. V lost 3 bases, J lost 2 bases, and 12 bases lay in between. The CDR3 length is 15 residues. CDR1 is SGHVS and CDR2 is FNYEAQ in the germline V gene. The CDR3, as DNA: TGTGCCAGCAGCTTCCCCGCGCCCACCACAGATACGCAGTATTTT. It encodes CASSFPAPTTDTQYF. Looking up the rest from reference TRBV7-6 and TRBJ2-3 gives the full variable domain: GAGVSQSPRYKVTKRGQDVALRCDPISGHVSLYWYRQALGQGPEFLTYFNYEAQQDKSGLPNDRFSAERPEGSISTLTIQRTEQRDSAMYRCASSFPAPTTDTQYFGPGTRLTVL.

The rearrangement links TRBV28 to TRBJ1-5, with TRBD1 identical over 7 bases. Germline CDR1 and CDR2: MDHEN and SYDVKM. With V trimmed by 8 bases and J by 4 bases, 11 bases remained unmatched. The CDR3 totals 15 residues. The CDR3 DNA is TGTGCCAGCCGGGAGGGCAGGGGGGGGAATCAGCCCCAGCATTTT. This gives the protein CASREGRGGNQPQHF.

V gene TRBV6-5 combines with J gene TRBJ1-5; 7 bases line up with TRBD1. V lost 6 bases and J lost 0; bases outside the gene matches: 5. Germline assignment: CDR1 MNHEY and CDR2 SVGAGI. This CDR3 is 15 amino acids long. Here the CDR3 DNA reads TGTGCCAGCAGCCTCACAGGGGCTAGCAATCAGCCCCAGCATTTT. Amino acid sequence: CASSLTGASNQPQHF.

This rearrangement joins TRBV28 to TRBJ1-2; 8 bases align to TRBD1. V shed 7 bases and J 5 bases; nucleotides not matched to a gene: 27. The CDR3 loop spans 20 amino acids. CDR1 and CDR2 (germline): MDHEN, SYDVKM. CDR3 in amino acids: CASTTDLTGVYARGVYGYTF. The CDR3 nucleotides read TGTGCCAGCACCACCGACCTGACAGGGGTCTACGCGAGGGGTGTTTATGGCTACACCTTC.

CDR3 in amino acids: CATSPGGLMNTGELFF. The DNA for the CDR3 is TGCGCCACCAGCCCCGGGGGGTTAATGAACACCGGGGAGCTGTTTTTT. The chain links TRBV10-1 to TRBJ2-2; 7 bases agree with TRBD2. The CDR3 is 16 amino acids. Germline V gene sequence: CDR1 WNHNN, CDR2 SYGVQD (reference sequence). The J segment lost 1 base and the V segment lost 10 bases, leaving 12 bases of the junction unmatched.

The chain links TRBV7-2 to TRBJ1-5, with D possibly being TRBD1 (5 bases). With 3 bases removed from V and 5 bases from J, the gap between germline ends came to 14 bases. This CDR3 contains 15 residues. Germline V lookup: CDR1 SGHTA, CDR2 FQGNSA. This chain's CDR3 is CASSLGQVYYQPQHF. The CDR3 DNA sequence: TGTGCCAGCAGCTTGGGGCAGGTATACTATCAGCCCCAGCATTTT.

CDR3 nucleotide sequence: TGTGCCAGCAGTGGTAGGGGGACAGATACGCAGTATTTT. Translation gives CASSGRGTDTQYF. The chain links TRBV6-5 to TRBJ2-3; D might be TRBD1 (6 bases). The CDR3 runs 13 residues. V was cut by 5 bases and J by 3 bases, with 9 bases left in between. The germline gives CDR1 MNHEY, CDR2 SVGAGI.

The chain carries TRBV9 and TRBJ1-1; weak D call: TRBD1 (5 bases). V was cut by 0 bases and J by 1 base, with 10 bases left in between. The germline gives CDR1 SGDLS, CDR2 YYNGEE. The CDR3 has 15 amino acids. This CDR3 is CASSVVTGGNTEAFF. CDR3 sequence (DNA): TGTGCCAGCAGCGTAGTAACTGGGGGGAACACTGAAGCTTTCTTT.

The rearrangement links TRBV27 to TRBJ2-5; D is ambiguous. V lost 0 bases, J lost 6 bases, and 5 bases lay in between. Germline CDR1 is MNHEY and CDR2 is SMNVEV (reference sequence). CDR3 length equals 12 residues. CDR3 residues: CASSLSGKTQYF. CDR3 DNA sequence: TGTGCCAGCAGTTTATCGGGAAAGACCCAGTACTTC.

This clone turned up a few times. The chain uses TRBV4-2 and TRBJ2-1, with 8 bases matching TRBD1. Trimming cost V 0 bases and J 6 bases; bases outside gene matches: 4. The CDR3 has 15 amino acids. Germline V gene sequence: CDR1 LGHNA, CDR2 YNFKEQ. DNA for the CDR3: TGTGCCAGCAGCCAAGAAAGAGGACAGGGCAATGAGCAGTTCTTC. Translation gives CASSQERGQGNEQFF.

In its sample, this clone was seen a few times. The genes are TRBV7-2 and TRBJ1-5, with D possibly TRBD1 on 5 matching bases. The V end lost 8 bases, the J end lost 7 bases, and 9 bases lay between the germline ends. The germline gives CDR1 SGHTA, CDR2 FQGNSA. The CDR3 has 11 residues. For the CDR3, the DNA is TGTGCCAGCGGATGGGGCCAGCCCCAGCATTTT. Translation gives CASGWGQPQHF.

V usage is TRBV5-1 and J usage is TRBJ2-5; 11 bases are a match to TRBD2. Trimming took 0 bases from V and 5 from J; bases not matched to a gene: 12. This CDR3 has 18 residues. Germline CDR1 and CDR2: SGHRS and YFSETQ. CDR3: CASSLVGVAGGPRETQYF. The CDR3 nucleotides read TGCGCCAGCAGCTTGGTGGGAGTAGCGGGGGGGCCTCGGGAGACCCAGTACTTC.

The rearrangement joins TRBV30 to TRBJ1-4; D not certain. Trimming removed 8 bases from V and 8 bases from J, with 18 bases in between. This CDR3 contains 13 residues. CDR1 and CDR2 from the germline V gene are GTSNPN and SVGIG (reference sequence). In DNA form, the CDR3 reads TGTGCCCTAACCGCCACAGCCGGGGAAAAACTGTTTTTT. It specifies CALTATAGEKLFF.

The chain is built from TRBV29-1 and TRBJ1-2, with D hard to call. Trimming took off 2 bases at V and 5 bases at J, with 6 bases between the two ends. There are 11 residues in the CDR3. CDR1 and CDR2 from the germline V gene are SQVTM and ANQGSEA. The CDR3 region has the DNA TGCAGCGTTGAATGGGCGTATGGCTACACCTTC. Residues: CSVEWAYGYTF.

The gene calls are TRBV6-5 and TRBJ1-5; 8 bases map to TRBD1. Germline-derived CDR1 and CDR2 are MNHEY and SVGAGI. The CDR3 sequence is 14 residues long. V dropped 6 bases and J dropped 3; count of bases not matched to a gene: 4. The CDR3 is CASSPGQDNQPQHF. The CDR3 DNA reads as TGTGCCAGCAGCCCGGGACAGGACAATCAGCCCCAGCATTTT.